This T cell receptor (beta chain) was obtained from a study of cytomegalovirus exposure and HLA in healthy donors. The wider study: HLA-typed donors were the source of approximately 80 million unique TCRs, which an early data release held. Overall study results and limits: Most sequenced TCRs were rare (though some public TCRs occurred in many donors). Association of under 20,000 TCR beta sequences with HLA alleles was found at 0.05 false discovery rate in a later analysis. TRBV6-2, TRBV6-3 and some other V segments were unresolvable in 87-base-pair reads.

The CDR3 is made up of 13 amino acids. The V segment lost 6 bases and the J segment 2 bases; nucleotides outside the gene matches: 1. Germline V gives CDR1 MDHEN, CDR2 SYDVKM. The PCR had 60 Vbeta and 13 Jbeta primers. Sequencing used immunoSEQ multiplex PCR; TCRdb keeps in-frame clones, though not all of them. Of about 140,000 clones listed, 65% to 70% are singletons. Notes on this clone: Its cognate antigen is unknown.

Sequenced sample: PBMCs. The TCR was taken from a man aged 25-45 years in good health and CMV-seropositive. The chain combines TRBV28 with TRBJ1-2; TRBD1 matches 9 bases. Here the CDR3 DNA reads TGTGCCAGCAGGGGGACAGGGAACTATGGCTACACCTTC. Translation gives CASRGTGNYGYTF.